The 28 T cell receptor beta chains reported below all come from one sample, sequenced in a study of blood T cell repertoires in COVID-19. TCRdb's table, derived via immunoSEQ multiplex PCR, lists solely in-frame clones and lacks some. The data contain a few hundred thousand clones, more than 80% of them singletons. The sample was peripheral blood. All receptors derive from a woman aged 25 to 39 with COVID-19, enrolled during active disease.

The count of this clone is one. V is TRBV28 and J is TRBJ1-6; the D is unclear. This CDR3 is 14 amino acids long. V was trimmed by 5 bases and J by 10 bases, leaving 15 bases between them. Germline lookup yields CDR1 MDHEN and CDR2 SYDVKM. The CDR3 region is CASSAFPRRSPLHF. Written as DNA, the CDR3 is TGTGCCAGCAGTGCATTCCCCAGGCGCTCACCCCTCCACTTT. Full variable domain (rest looked up from reference TRBV28 and TRBJ1-6): DVKVTQSSRYLVKRTGEKVFLECVQDMDHENMFWYRQDPGLGLRLIYFSYDVKMKEKGDIPEGYSVSREKKERFSLILESASTNQTSMYLCASSAFPRRSPLHFGNGTRLTVT.

The rearrangement joins TRBV11-2 to TRBJ2-7; the D gene is possibly TRBD2 (5 bases). V lost 0 bases to trimming and J lost 2 bases, with 11 bases between them. CDR3 length: 15 residues. Germline V lookup: CDR1 SGHAT, CDR2 FQNNGV. In nucleotides, the CDR3 is TGTGCCAGCAGCTTAGATGAGCGGAGGACCTACGAGCAGTACTTC. This sequence encodes CASSLDERRTYEQYF.

V is TRBV19 and J is TRBJ1-4; no definite D call. From germline, CDR1 is LNHDA and CDR2 SQIVND (reference sequence). The CDR3 extends over 16 amino acids. The V end was cut by 7 bases, the J end by 0 bases, with 15 bases between. The CDR3 reads CASNHPGSATNEKLFF. The CDR3 DNA follows: TGTGCCAGTAACCATCCCGGGAGCGCAACTAATGAAAAACTGTTTTTT.

The gene calls are TRBV4-3 and TRBJ1-6; possibly TRBD1 for D (5 bases). The germline V gene encodes CDR1 LGHNA and CDR2 YSLEER. Trimming shortened V by 0 bases and J by 0 bases, and 9 bases separated the two germline ends. The CDR3 length is 17 residues. CDR3 in DNA: TGCGCCAGCAGCCAAGAGTACAGGAGCTCCTATAATTCACCCCTCCACTTT. Its translation is CASSQEYRSSYNSPLHF.

A single count supports this clone. The V call is TRBV7-9, the J call TRBJ2-4, with D tentatively TRBD1 (6 bases). The CDR3 consists of 14 residues. V gave up 4 bases and J gave up 8 bases, with 15 bases separating them. From germline, CDR1 is SEHNR and CDR2 FQNEAQ (reference sequence). CDR3: CASSSTTGHHIQYF. DNA for the CDR3: TGTGCCAGCAGCTCCACGACAGGACACCACATTCAGTACTTC.

The chain carries TRBV30 and TRBJ2-7; D is perhaps TRBD2 (5 bases). The CDR3 has 16 residues. Germline V gives CDR1 GTSNPN, CDR2 SVGIG (reference sequence). Trimming took 0 bases from V and 4 from J, leaving 19 bases between them. CDR3 coding DNA: TGTGCCTGGAGTGTAGGAATAGGCAGCGGTGGATACGAGCAGTACTTC. It codes for CAWSVGIGSGGYEQYF.

The chain recombines TRBV5-4 with TRBJ2-3; D is unresolved. The CDR3 extends over 15 amino acids. The ends were cut back, 0 bases at V and 0 bases at J, with 8 bases in the middle. The germline V gene has CDR1 SGHNT and CDR2 YYREEE (reference sequence). CDR3 bases: TGTGCCAGCAGCTTGGATGACACCAGCACAGATACGCAGTATTTT. Its translation is CASSLDDTSTDTQYF.

The chain carries TRBV28 and TRBJ2-5; D not certain. V lost 3 bases to trimming and J lost 4 bases, with 24 bases between them. The germline V gene encodes CDR1 MDHEN and CDR2 SYDVKM. The CDR3 is 18 amino acids. The CDR3 DNA sequence: TGTGCCAGCAGTTTCTCAGTAGCTTGGCGTCGCGGCCCAGAGACCCAGTACTTC. Translated: CASSFSVAWRRGPETQYF. The full variable domain, rest sourced from reference TRBV28 and TRBJ2-5, is DVKVTQSSRYLVKRTGEKVFLECVQDMDHENMFWYRQDPGLGLRLIYFSYDVKMKEKGDIPEGYSVSREKKERFSLILESASTNQTSMYLCASSFSVAWRRGPETQYFGPGTRLLVL.

The chain links TRBV4-1 to TRBJ2-7; 7 positions agree with TRBD1. With 3 bases clipped from V and 3 bases from J, the junction kept 5 bases outside the gene matches. Germline V CDR1 and CDR2: MGHRA, YSYEKL. The CDR3 runs 14 residues. Here the CDR3 reads CASSQTGYGYEQYF. The CDR3 nucleotides read TGCGCCAGCAGCCAGACAGGGTATGGCTACGAGCAGTACTTC.

This clone was observed once. The same CDR3 can be traced to other DNA sequences in this sample. The chain employs TRBV5-1 and TRBJ2-7, with TRBD2 identical over 13 bases. Germline loops: CDR1 SGHRS, CDR2 YFSETQ. V gave up 0 bases and J gave up 4 bases; unmatched junction bases: 1. This CDR3 comprises 15 residues. The CDR3: CASSLGTSGSYEQYF. In DNA, the CDR3 is TGCGCCAGCAGCTTGGGGACTAGCGGGAGTTACGAGCAGTACTTC.

On this clone itself: One junction end disagrees with the germline gene, perhaps due to a read error. J is TRBJ1-3 and V is TRBV7-7, with 11 bases lining up with TRBD1. This CDR3 spans 15 amino acids. Germline assignment: CDR1 SSHAT and CDR2 FNYEAQ (reference sequence). CDR3 DNA sequence: TGTGCTAGCAGCCTGGACAGGGGGCCTGGGAACACCATATATTTT. It translates to CASSLDRGPGNTIYF.

V and J are TRBV5-5 and TRBJ2-1, with 8 positions matching TRBD1. CDR1 and CDR2 from the germline V gene are SGHKS and YYEKEE (reference sequence). The CDR3 has 14 residues. The J segment lost 5 bases and the V segment lost 2 bases, leaving 3 bases of the junction unmatched. CDR3 sequence reads: CASSLRTGNNEQFF. The CDR3 region has the DNA TGTGCCAGCAGCTTAAGGACAGGGAACAATGAGCAGTTCTTC.

The chain recombines TRBV5-6 with TRBJ2-3; possible D gene TRBD1, 5 bases. V lost 2 bases and J lost 0, with 7 bases in between. Germline V gene sequence: CDR1 SGHDT, CDR2 YYEEEE. The CDR3 totals 14 residues. Written as DNA, the CDR3 is TGTGCCAGCAGCTTTAGGGGTAGCACAGATACGCAGTATTTT. Residues: CASSFRGSTDTQYF.

CDR3 protein: CASSPQGWITGELFF. The CDR3, as DNA: TGTGCCAGTAGCCCACAGGGCTGGATCACCGGGGAGCTGTTTTTT. This sequence joins TRBV19 and TRBJ2-2; TRBD1 might be the D (6 bases). CDR3 size: 15 residues. Germline V lookup: CDR1 LNHDA, CDR2 SQIVND (reference sequence). V was clipped by 6 bases and J by 4 bases, with 15 bases between them.

This chain connects TRBV24-1 to TRBJ2-5; no firm D call. The CDR3 is 13 residues long. V was clipped by 5 bases and J by 4 bases, with 10 bases between them. Germline CDR1 KGHDR, CDR2 SFDVKD. The CDR3 bases are TGTGCCACCAGTGGCGTTACTGGAGAGACCCAGTACTTC. It specifies CATSGVTGETQYF.

This clone was seen a single time. The chain carries TRBV19 and TRBJ1-5, with TRBD1 identical over 10 bases. The CDR3 is 13 residues long. The trim removed 10 bases at V and 5 bases at J, leaving 5 bases unmatched. The germline V gene encodes CDR1 LNHDA and CDR2 SQIVND (reference sequence). CDR3 sequence: CATSGQGDQPQHF. The DNA for the CDR3 is TGTGCCACCAGCGGACAGGGGGATCAGCCCCAGCATTTT. The full variable domain, its missing parts supplied by reference TRBV19 and TRBJ1-5, is DGGITQSPKYLFRKEGQNVTLSCEQNLNHDAMYWYRQDPGQGLRLIYYSQIVNDFQKGDIAEGYSVSREKKESFPLTVTSAQKNPTAFYLCATSGQGDQPQHFGDGTRLSIL.

The chain joins TRBV28 to TRBJ2-7; maybe TRBD2 (6 bases). Germline CDR1 and CDR2: MDHEN and SYDVKM. Between the trimmed V and J ends, which lost 4 bases and 0 bases, there was a span of 10 bases. This CDR3 has 14 residues. CDR3 coding DNA: TGTGCCAGCAGTTCTAGCGCGAGCTCCTACGAGCAGTACTTC. Its protein is CASSSSASSYEQYF.

The J gene is TRBJ2-7, the V gene TRBV21-1; TRBD2, the D gene given by the table, was not confirmed from the DNA. TRBV21-1 is tagged as a pseudogene. This CDR3 has 19 residues. The CDR3 sequence: CASSKGSTSGSWGSCEQYF. DNA for the CDR3: TGTGCCAGCAGCAAAGGATCGACTAGCGGTAGTTGGGGGTCTTGCGAGCAGTACTTC.

CDR3 in amino acids: CAIGTEQETQYF. CDR3 DNA sequence: TGTGCCATCGGGACAGAACAAGAGACCCAGTACTTC. The J gene is TRBJ2-5, the V gene TRBV6-4; 7 nucleotides align to TRBD1. J was trimmed by 2 bases and V by 10 bases; bases with no gene match: 4. Looked up from germline, CDR1 is MRHNA and CDR2 is SNTAGT. There are 12 residues in the CDR3.

The chain uses TRBV30 and TRBJ2-7, with unresolved D. The CDR3 extends over 13 amino acids. Trimming removed 4 bases at V and 6 bases at J, with 16 bases between. CDR1 and CDR2 from the germline V gene are GTSNPN and SVGIG (reference sequence). This chain's CDR3 is CAWTRVGAFEQYF. CDR3 DNA sequence: TGTGCCTGGACCCGAGTGGGCGCTTTCGAGCAGTACTTC.

The V and J genes are TRBV5-1 and TRBJ2-2; the D is unclear. The CDR3 contains 14 residues. The V gene lost 4 bases and the J gene lost 3 bases, with 10 bases spanning the gap. Per the germline V gene, CDR1 is SGHRS and CDR2 is YFSETQ. The CDR3 region is CASSPQPDTGELFF. CDR3 sequence (DNA): TGCGCCAGCAGCCCCCAACCGGACACCGGGGAGCTGTTTTTT. Based on the CDR3 plus reference TRBV5-1 and TRBJ2-2, the full variable domain is KAGVTQTPRYLIKTRGQQVTLSCSPISGHRSVSWYQQTPGQGLQFLFEYFSETQRNKGNFPGRFSGRQFSNSRSEMNVSTLELGDSALYLCASSPQPDTGELFFGEGSRLTVL.

This chain connects TRBV9 to TRBJ2-5; 8 bases are shared with TRBD2. This CDR3 is built from 15 residues. Losses at the gene ends were 0 bases for V and 4 bases for J; bases not matched to a gene: 5. Germline CDR1 and CDR2: SGDLS and YYNGEE. The CDR3 sequence: CASSVGGTSSETQYF. The CDR3 region has the DNA TGTGCCAGCAGCGTAGGCGGGACTAGTTCAGAGACCCAGTACTTC.

The rearrangement links TRBV6-5 to TRBJ2-7; TRBD1 matches at 7 bases. CDR1 and CDR2 from the germline V gene are MNHEY and SVGAGI. The CDR3 is 14 residues long. Losses at the gene ends were 0 bases for V and 4 bases for J; bases not matched to a gene: 3. The CDR3 nucleotides read TGTGCCAGCAGTTACTCAGACAGGGCATACGAGCAGTACTTC. As protein: CASSYSDRAYEQYF.

This chain joins TRBV4-3 and TRBJ1-4, with a weak D call TRBD1 (5 bases). Per the germline V gene, CDR1 is LGHNA and CDR2 is YSLEER. The germline V and J ends were trimmed by 1 base and 1 base, with 10 bases remaining between them. There are 16 residues in the CDR3. The CDR3 region has the DNA TGCGCCAGCAGCCAAGGGACACAAAGAACTAATGAAAAACTGTTTTTT. Its translation is CASSQGTQRTNEKLFF.

The chain is built from TRBV9 and TRBJ1-2, with a possible D match to TRBD1 (5 bases). CDR1 and CDR2 from the germline V gene are SGDLS and YYNGEE. V was cut by 4 bases and J by 2 bases, with 12 bases left in between. The CDR3 loop spans 14 amino acids. CDR3 amino acids: CASSPMGQNYGYTF. The DNA of the CDR3 is TGTGCCAGCAGCCCCATGGGGCAGAACTATGGCTACACCTTC.

V usage is TRBV2 and J usage is TRBJ2-1, with TRBD2 identical over 10 bases. Losses at the gene ends were 7 bases for V and 2 bases for J; bases not matched to a gene: 11. The CDR3 has 17 amino acids. CDR1 and CDR2 from the germline V gene are SNHLY and FYNNEI. The CDR3 bases are TGTGCCAGCACCCTGACTAGCGGGTTGCTTCCCTACAATGAGCAGTTCTTC. Translating gives CASTLTSGLLPYNEQFF.

This clone occurred once. The chain uses TRBV12-5 and TRBJ1-1; TRBD1 matches at 8 bases. From germline, CDR1 is LGHNT and CDR2 FRNRAP. V trimming: 3 bases; J trimming: 1 base; junction bases outside the gene matches: 7. The CDR3 sequence is 16 residues long. DNA for the CDR3: TGTGCTAGTGGTTTTGCCTCCGGGACAGGGAACACTGAAGCTTTCTTT. It translates to CASGFASGTGNTEAFF.

V usage is TRBV15 and J usage is TRBJ1-1; D ambiguous. Deletions cut 3 bases from V and 0 bases from J, with 8 bases between. The CDR3 is made up of 14 amino acids. Germline V gene sequence: CDR1 LNHNV, CDR2 YYDKDF (reference sequence). CDR3 loop: CATSSLQLNTEAFF. CDR3 in DNA: TGTGCCACCAGCAGCTTACAGTTGAACACTGAAGCTTTCTTT.